A single T cell receptor beta chain is shown here with its context. This clone's antigen is unknown. A much larger clonotype is one base distant, so this may be a read error. Libraries were constructed by multiplex PCR. Sequencer: Illumina HiSeq 2500. Following protocols modified from ARM-PCR, the researchers constructed TCRbeta libraries through three rounds of nested PCR with primers (Table S4). Before sequencing, PCR products of 200-500 bp were excised from the gel and purified with the QIAquick gel extraction kit. On the study's bioinformatics: Trimmomatic was used to clean the reads, FLASH was used to merge the reads into complete CDR3 sequences, and MiTCR was used to assign the reads to V(D)J germline segments. Clonal diversity was calculated as the inverse Simpson's index using VDJtools. A read counted as productive if the sequence was in-frame and lacked a premature stop codon. TCRdb handled the public reads itself, with Q25 trimming in fastp and clone calling in MiXCR, and kept productive beta chains. Under each unique CDR3 protein, matching rows form one entry showing the most common genes and DNA. These V and J calls are TCRdb output, not the study's own analysis. Counted in this sample were about 80,000 distinct CDR3 sequences; around 70% of them appeared once. The ten largest clones represent approximately 9.5% of the sample.

RNA was isolated from bulk unsorted tissue, and RNA quality was assessed with a NanoDrop ND-1000 and an Agilent 2100. Newly diagnosed lung cancer patients without prior chemotherapy who had been admitted for thoracic surgery in China between August and November 2014 were enrolled as donors. Patients who had received previous radiotherapy or chemotherapy, or who had another concurrent cancer, were excluded from the study. Surgical tissue pieces of roughly 1-2.2 cm3 were preserved in RNAlater solution and were kept at -80 degrees C until use. The sample belongs to a study of tumor and adjacent non-tumor tissue in lung cancer (dated by TCRdb to about 2018). In terms of the full investigation: Patients with adenocarcinoma (about 12), squamous cell carcinoma (2) and small cell lung cancer (1) were included in the cohort. Sequencing produced 100 million to 150 million productive TCRbeta reads in total, an average of about 4 million reads per sample. For each patient, one tumor sample and one normal lung sample were taken, giving under 35 paired specimens that underwent TCRbeta CDR3 sequencing. The roughly 15 patients were aged roughly 30 to 80 years, included ten or so men and 5 women, and had TNM stage I to III disease. The study compared bulk TCRbeta repertoires between lung tumor tissue and matched distant non-tumor lung tissue from about 14 lung cancer patients. General study outcomes and caveats: TCR diversity (inverse Simpson) was significantly higher in tumor than in normal lung tissue (around 450 vs 160, P = 0.0075, Mann-Whitney U test). Neither the sequencing platform nor unique molecular identifiers are named or mentioned anywhere in the methods. TCR diversity was significantly higher in younger patients, and greater tumor TCR diversity was associated with shorter overall survival and shorter disease-free survival. Because peripheral blood was not sequenced, blood TCRbeta repertoires in the lung cancer patients of the study were not examined. The top 100 clones made up a significantly larger cumulative share of the repertoire in normal lung than in tumor tissue. With only about 16 patients in the cohort, the authors noted that larger samples and more detailed clinical data are needed.

The sequenced sample consisted of lung tumor tissue. The source is a woman in her 40s with non-small cell lung cancer.

The CDR3 reads as follows: CASKIQGGELFF. The nucleotides read TGTGCCAGCAAAATCCAGGGCGGGGAGCTGTTTTTT. The rearranged segments are TRBV28 and TRBJ2-2; TRBD1 is a weak D gene call, 5 bases matching. Taken from the germline V gene, the CDR1 and CDR2 loops are MDHEN and SYDVKM. Between the V and J ends, shortened by 7 bases and 7 bases respectively, the junction contains 10 bases. From the cysteine through the phenylalanine, the CDR3 covers 12 amino acids. Only the CDR3 portion is preserved as DNA: 36 bases, with reading frame beginning at the first base.